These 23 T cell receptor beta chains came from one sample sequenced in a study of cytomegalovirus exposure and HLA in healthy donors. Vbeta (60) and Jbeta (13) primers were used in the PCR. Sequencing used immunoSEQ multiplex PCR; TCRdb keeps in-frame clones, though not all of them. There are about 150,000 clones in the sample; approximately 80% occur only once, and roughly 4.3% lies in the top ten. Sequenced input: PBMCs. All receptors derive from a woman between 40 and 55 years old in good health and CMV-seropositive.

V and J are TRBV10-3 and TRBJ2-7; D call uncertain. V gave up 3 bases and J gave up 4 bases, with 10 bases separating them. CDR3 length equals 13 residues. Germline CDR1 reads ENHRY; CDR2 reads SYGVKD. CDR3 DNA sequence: TGTGCCATCAGTGACTCTATGATTTACGAGCAGTACTTC. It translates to CAISDSMIYEQYF.

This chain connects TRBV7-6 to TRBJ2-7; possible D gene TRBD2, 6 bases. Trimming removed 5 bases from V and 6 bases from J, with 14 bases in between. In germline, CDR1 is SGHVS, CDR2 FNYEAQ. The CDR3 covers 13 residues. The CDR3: CASSPLEGGEQYF. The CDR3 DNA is TGTGCCAGCAGCCCTTTGGAGGGAGGCGAGCAGTACTTC.

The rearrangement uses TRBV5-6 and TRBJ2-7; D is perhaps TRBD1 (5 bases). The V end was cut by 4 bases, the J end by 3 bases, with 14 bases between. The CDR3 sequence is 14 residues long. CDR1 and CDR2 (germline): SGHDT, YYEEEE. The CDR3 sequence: CASSRIGAGYEQYF. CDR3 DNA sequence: TGTGCCAGCAGCAGAATTGGGGCCGGCTACGAGCAGTACTTC. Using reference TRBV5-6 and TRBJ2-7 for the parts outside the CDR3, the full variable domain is DAGVTQSPTHLIKTRGQQVTLRCSPKSGHDTVSWYQQALGQGPQFIFQYYEEEERQRGNFPDRFSGHQFPNYSSELNVNALLLGDSALYLCASSRIGAGYEQYFGPGTRLTVT.

CDR3 region: CASSEGTPRVDTQYF. For the CDR3, the DNA is TGTGCCAGCAGCGAGGGGACTCCTCGGGTGGATACGCAGTATTTT. The J gene is TRBJ2-3, the V gene TRBV9, with D tentatively TRBD2 (6 bases). This CDR3 comprises 15 residues. Germline V gene lookup returns CDR1 SGDLS and CDR2 YYNGEE. Trimming left V 3 bases short and J 6 bases short, with 17 bases between.

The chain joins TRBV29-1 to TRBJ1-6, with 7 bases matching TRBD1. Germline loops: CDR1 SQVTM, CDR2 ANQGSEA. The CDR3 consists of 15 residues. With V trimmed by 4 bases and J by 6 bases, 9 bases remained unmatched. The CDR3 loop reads CSVATGPPPNSPLHF. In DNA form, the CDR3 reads TGCAGCGTTGCGACAGGGCCGCCCCCTAATTCACCCCTCCACTTT.

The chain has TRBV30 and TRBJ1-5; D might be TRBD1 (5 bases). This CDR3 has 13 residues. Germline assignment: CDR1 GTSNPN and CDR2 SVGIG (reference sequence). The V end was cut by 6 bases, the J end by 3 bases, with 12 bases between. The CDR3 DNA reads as TGTGCCTGCGGGAGGGGAAACAATCAGCCCCAGCATTTT. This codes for CACGRGNNQPQHF.

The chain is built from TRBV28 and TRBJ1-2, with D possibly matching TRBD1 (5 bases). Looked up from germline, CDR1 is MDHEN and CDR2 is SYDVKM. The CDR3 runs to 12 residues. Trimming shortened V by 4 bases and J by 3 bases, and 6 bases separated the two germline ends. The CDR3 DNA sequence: TGTGCCAGCAGTTCAGGGTACTATGGCTACACCTTC. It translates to CASSSGYYGYTF.

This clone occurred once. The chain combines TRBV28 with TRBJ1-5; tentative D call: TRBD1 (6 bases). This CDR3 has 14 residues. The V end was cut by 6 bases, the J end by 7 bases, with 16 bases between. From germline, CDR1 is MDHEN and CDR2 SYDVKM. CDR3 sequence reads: CASRVGGTGQPQHF. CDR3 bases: TGTGCCAGCAGGGTAGGGGGAACCGGGCAGCCCCAGCATTTT. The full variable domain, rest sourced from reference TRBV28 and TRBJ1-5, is DVKVTQSSRYLVKRTGEKVFLECVQDMDHENMFWYRQDPGLGLRLIYFSYDVKMKEKGDIPEGYSVSREKKERFSLILESASTNQTSMYLCASRVGGTGQPQHFGDGTRLSIL.

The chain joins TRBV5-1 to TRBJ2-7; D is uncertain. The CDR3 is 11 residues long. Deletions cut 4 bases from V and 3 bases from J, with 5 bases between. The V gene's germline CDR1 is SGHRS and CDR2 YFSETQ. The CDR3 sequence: CASSPSYEQYF. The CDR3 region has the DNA TGCGCCAGCAGCCCTAGCTACGAGCAGTACTTC.

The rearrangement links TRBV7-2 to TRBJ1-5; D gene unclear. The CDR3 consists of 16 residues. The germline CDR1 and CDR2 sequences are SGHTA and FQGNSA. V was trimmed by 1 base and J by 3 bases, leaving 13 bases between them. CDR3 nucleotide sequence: TGTGCCAGCAGCTTAGATGTTGGACTGATCAATCAGCCCCAGCATTTT. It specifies CASSLDVGLINQPQHF.

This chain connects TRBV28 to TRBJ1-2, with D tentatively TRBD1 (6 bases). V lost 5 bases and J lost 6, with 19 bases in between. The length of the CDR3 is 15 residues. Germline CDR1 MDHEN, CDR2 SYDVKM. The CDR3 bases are TGTGCCAGCAGTCGTTCTGCCGGGACAAACGATGGCTACACCTTC. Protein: CASSRSAGTNDGYTF.

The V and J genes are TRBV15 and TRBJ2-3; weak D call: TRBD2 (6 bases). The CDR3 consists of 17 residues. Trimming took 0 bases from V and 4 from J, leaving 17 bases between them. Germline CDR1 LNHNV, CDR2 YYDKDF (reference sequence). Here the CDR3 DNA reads TGTGCCACCAGCAGAGATTGGGGACTCGGGGTCGCAGATACGCAGTATTTT. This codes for CATSRDWGLGVADTQYF.

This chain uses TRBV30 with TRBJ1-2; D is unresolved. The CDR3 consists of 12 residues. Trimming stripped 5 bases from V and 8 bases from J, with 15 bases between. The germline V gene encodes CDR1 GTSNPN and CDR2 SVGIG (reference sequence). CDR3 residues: CAWVQSRLGYTF. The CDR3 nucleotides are TGTGCCTGGGTACAGAGCCGCTTGGGCTACACCTTC.

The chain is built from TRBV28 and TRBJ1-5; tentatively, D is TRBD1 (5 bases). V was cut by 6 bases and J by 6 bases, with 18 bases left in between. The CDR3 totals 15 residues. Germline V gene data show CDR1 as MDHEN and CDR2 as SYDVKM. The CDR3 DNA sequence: TGTGCCAGCAGAGACGGGGGGGGGAGCGGTCAGCCCCAGCATTTT. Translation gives CASRDGGGSGQPQHF.

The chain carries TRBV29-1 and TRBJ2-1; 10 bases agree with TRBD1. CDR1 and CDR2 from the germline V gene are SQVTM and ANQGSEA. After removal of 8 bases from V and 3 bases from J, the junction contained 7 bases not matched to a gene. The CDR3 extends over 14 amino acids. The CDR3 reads CSTGQGLGYNEQFF. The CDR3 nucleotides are TGCAGCACGGGACAGGGGCTGGGCTACAATGAGCAGTTCTTC.

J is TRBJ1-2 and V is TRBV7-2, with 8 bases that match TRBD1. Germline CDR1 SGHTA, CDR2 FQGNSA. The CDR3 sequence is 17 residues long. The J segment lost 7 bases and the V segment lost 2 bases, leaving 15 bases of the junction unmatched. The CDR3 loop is CASSLNPGQGRIGGYTF. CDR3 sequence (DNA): TGTGCCAGCAGCTTAAACCCCGGACAGGGTCGGATCGGTGGCTACACCTTC. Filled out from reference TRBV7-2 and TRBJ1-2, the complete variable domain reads GAGVSQSPSNKVTEKGKDVELRCDPISGHTALYWYRQSLGQGLEFLIYFQGNSAPDKSGLPSDRFSAERTGGSVSTLTIQRTQQEDSAVYLCASSLNPGQGRIGGYTFGSGTRLTVV.

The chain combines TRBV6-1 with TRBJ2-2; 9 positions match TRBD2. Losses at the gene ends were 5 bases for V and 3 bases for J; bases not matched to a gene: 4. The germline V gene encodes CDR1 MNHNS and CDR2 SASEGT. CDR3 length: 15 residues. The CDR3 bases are TGTGCCAGCAGTAATAGCGGGAGTGACACCGGGGAGCTGTTTTTT. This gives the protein CASSNSGSDTGELFF.

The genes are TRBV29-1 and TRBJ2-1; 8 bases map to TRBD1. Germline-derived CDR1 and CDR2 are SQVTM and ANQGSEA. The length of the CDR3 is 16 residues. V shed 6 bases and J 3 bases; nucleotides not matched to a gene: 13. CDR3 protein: CSVDLTGDRVYNEQFF. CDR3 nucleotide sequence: TGCAGCGTCGACTTGACAGGGGATAGAGTCTACAATGAGCAGTTCTTC.

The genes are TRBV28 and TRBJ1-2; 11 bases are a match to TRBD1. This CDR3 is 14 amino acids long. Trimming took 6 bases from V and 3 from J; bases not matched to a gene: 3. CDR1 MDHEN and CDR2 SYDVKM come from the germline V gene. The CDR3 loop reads CASRGQGVDYGYTF. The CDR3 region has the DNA TGTGCCAGCAGGGGACAGGGGGTTGACTATGGCTACACCTTC.

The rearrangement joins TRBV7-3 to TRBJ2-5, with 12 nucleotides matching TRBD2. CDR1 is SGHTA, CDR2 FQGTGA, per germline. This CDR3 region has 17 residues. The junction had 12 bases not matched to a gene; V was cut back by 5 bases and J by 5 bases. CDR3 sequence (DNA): TGTGCCAGCAGCCCGTACTCAGGACTAGCGGGGAAGGAGACCCAGTACTTC. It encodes CASSPYSGLAGKETQYF.

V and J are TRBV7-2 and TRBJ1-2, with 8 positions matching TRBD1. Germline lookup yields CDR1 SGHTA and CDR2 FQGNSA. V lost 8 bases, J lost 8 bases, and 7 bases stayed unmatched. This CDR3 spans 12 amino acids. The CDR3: CASGDRGRGYTF. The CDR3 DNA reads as TGTGCCAGCGGTGACAGGGGAAGGGGCTACACCTTC.

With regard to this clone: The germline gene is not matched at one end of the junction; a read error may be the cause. The CDR3 nucleotides read TGTTCCAGCAGCTTAGATACCTACGAGCAGTACTTC. It translates to CSSSLDTYEQYF. The gene calls are TRBV7-9 and TRBJ2-7, with D unresolved. Germline V lookup: CDR1 SEHNR, CDR2 FQNEAQ (reference sequence). This CDR3 comprises 12 residues. Based on the CDR3 plus reference TRBV7-9 and TRBJ2-7, the full variable domain is DTGVSQNPRHKITKRGQNVTFRCDPISEHNRLYWYRQTLGQGPEFLTYFQNEAQLEKSRLLSDRFSAERPKGSFSTLEIQRTEQGDSAMYLCSSSLDTYEQYFGPGTRLTVT.

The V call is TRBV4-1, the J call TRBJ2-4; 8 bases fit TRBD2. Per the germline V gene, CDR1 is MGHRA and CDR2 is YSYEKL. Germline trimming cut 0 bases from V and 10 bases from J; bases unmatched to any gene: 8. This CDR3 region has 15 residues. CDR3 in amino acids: CASSQDWSGRAIQYF. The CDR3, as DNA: TGCGCCAGCAGCCAAGATTGGAGCGGGAGAGCGATTCAGTACTTC.